The clone carrying this T cell receptor beta chain counts as large. This sample was taken from a study of T-cell memory formation after mild COVID-19. Across the whole study: Most TCR clusters belonged to a single donor.

V was trimmed by 2 bases and J by 4 bases, leaving 9 bases between them. The CDR3 contains 14 residues. Germline assignment: CDR1 SGHVS and CDR2 FNYEAQ. TCRdb itself ran the 5' RACE reads through MiXCR, one entry per CDR3 protein. The sample lists roughly 110,000 distinct CDR3 sequences; 15% to 20% were seen once. V usage is TRBV7-6 and J usage is TRBJ2-1, with D unclear. Material for sequencing was PBMCs or a T cell subset sorted from them (not recorded which). This receptor was obtained from an adult woman who had mild COVID-19 (a few samples of this study predate the infection). Cell type and time point are not known. The CDR3 DNA reads as TGTGCCAGCAGCTTACTCGGGCCATACAATGAGCAGTTCTTC. Residues: CASSLLGPYNEQFF.